This TCR beta chain was captured in a study of OX40 agonist ivuxolimab in advanced cancers. Study context: Males comprised around 78% of the group, whose mean age was 60 years (range roughly 23 to 90). Three dose-escalation patients had partial responses: one with hepatocellular carcinoma and two with cutaneous melanoma.

Study findings and constraints: The CD4+ and CD8+ T cells in the blood had expanded clonally by week 6 at 0.1 to 3.0 mg/kg.

This clone has a single count. The antigen is unknown. Data came from immunoSEQ multiplex PCR; TCRdb stores just in-frame clones and leaves some out. The sample comprises about 25,000 clones, 80% to 90% of which are singletons, and approximately 40% rests with the top ten. The V gene's germline CDR1 is MNHEY and CDR2 SMNVEV (reference sequence). Between the trimmed V and J ends, which lost 1 base and 6 bases, there was a span of 16 bases. This CDR3 has 16 amino acids. This TCR was recovered from an adult with an advanced solid tumor such as melanoma, head and neck, liver or kidney cancer. The chain is built from TRBV27 and TRBJ2-1; tentative D call: TRBD2 (7 bases). Sequences were derived from CD4+ or CD8+ T cells sorted from blood, sampled in a trial of the OX40 agonist ivuxolimab. CDR3 in amino acids: CASSLLGASGFNEQFF. The CDR3, as DNA: TGTGCCAGCAGTTTATTGGGGGCTAGCGGCTTCAATGAGCAGTTCTTC.